Below, 14 T cell receptor beta chains from the same sample are listed, as sequenced in a study of cytomegalovirus exposure and HLA in healthy donors. PCR amplification relied on 60 Vbeta primers (plus 13 Jbeta primers). The repertoire was sequenced with immunoSEQ multiplex PCR; TCRdb's copy has only in-frame clones and lacks some. The table lists around 140,000 clones, around nine tenths of them singletons. The sample was PBMCs. Source of these receptors: a woman aged 25-40 years in good health and CMV-seronegative.

The rearrangement uses TRBV5-1 and TRBJ1-2; D might be TRBD1 (6 bases). Trimming stripped 0 bases from V and 2 bases from J, with 11 bases between. The germline gives CDR1 SGHRS, CDR2 YFSETQ. This CDR3 is 15 amino acids long. CDR3 sequence reads: CASSLAAGENYGYTF. CDR3 sequence (DNA): TGCGCCAGCAGCTTGGCGGCAGGGGAAAACTATGGCTACACCTTC.

The CDR3 here is CASSPLWRGVAKNIQYF. DNA for the CDR3: TGTGCCAGCAGCCCCCTTTGGCGGGGTGTAGCCAAAAACATTCAGTACTTC. The V call is TRBV7-9, the J call TRBJ2-4; D is perhaps TRBD2 (6 bases). CDR1 and CDR2 (germline): SEHNR, FQNEAQ (reference sequence). CDR3 length: 17 amino acids. Deletions cut 5 bases from V and 0 bases from J, with 17 bases between.

The chain recombines TRBV19 with TRBJ2-6; 7 bases fit TRBD2. The CDR3 is made up of 16 amino acids. The V segment lost 3 bases and the J segment 2 bases; nucleotides outside the gene matches: 4. Germline V lookup: CDR1 LNHDA, CDR2 SQIVND (reference sequence). The CDR3 DNA sequence: TGTGCCAGTAGTATGGGAGGGAGGGCTGGGGCCAACGTCCTGACTTTC. Translation gives CASSMGGRAGANVLTF.

The chain uses TRBV11-1 and TRBJ2-1; 10 positions agree with TRBD2. J gave up 5 bases and V 3 bases, and 4 bases lay outside the gene matches. The V gene's germline CDR1 is SGHAT and CDR2 FQDESV (reference sequence). This CDR3 has 15 residues. CDR3 protein: CASSFSAGGDNEQFF. CDR3 nucleotide sequence: TGTGCCAGCAGCTTCTCAGCGGGAGGGGACAATGAGCAGTTCTTC.

The rearrangement links TRBV25-1 to TRBJ1-2, with D maybe TRBD1 (6 bases). Germline-derived CDR1 and CDR2 are MGHDK and SYGVNS. The CDR3 spans 13 residues. Trimming took 5 bases from V and 6 from J, leaving 13 bases between them. CDR3 region: CASSLGGLDGYTF. The CDR3 DNA sequence: TGTGCCAGCAGTCTCGGGGGGCTCGATGGCTACACCTTC.

J is TRBJ2-5 and V is TRBV7-8; 8 bases are a match to TRBD2. Losses at the gene ends were 2 bases for V and 1 base for J; bases not matched to a gene: 6. The CDR3 is 16 residues long. In germline, CDR1 is SGHVS, CDR2 FQNEAQ. The CDR3 loop reads CASSLMSSGVQETQYF. As DNA, the CDR3 is TGTGCCAGCAGCTTAATGAGTAGCGGGGTCCAAGAGACCCAGTACTTC.

V usage is TRBV13 and J usage is TRBJ2-1; 11 bases line up with TRBD2. The germline V gene encodes CDR1 PRHDT and CDR2 FYEKMQ (reference sequence). J gave up 5 bases and V 5 bases, and 8 bases lay outside the gene matches. CDR3 length: 16 amino acids. The CDR3 DNA reads TGTGCCAGCAGCATTTTAGCGGGAGGGAAAGACAATGAGCAGTTCTTC. Translation gives CASSILAGGKDNEQFF.

CDR3 nucleotide sequence: TGTGCCAGCAGCTTGGAACCGGGGAGGGTTAGGACTGAAGCTTTCTTT. Its protein product is CASSLEPGRVRTEAFF. V usage is TRBV5-4 and J usage is TRBJ1-1; D gene uncertain. The germline V and J ends were trimmed by 0 bases and 5 bases, with 17 bases remaining between them. The CDR3 extends over 16 amino acids. CDR1 SGHNT and CDR2 YYREEE come from the germline V gene (reference sequence).

The V gene is TRBV28, the J gene TRBJ1-2; TRBD1 matches 7 bases. V trimming: 6 bases; J trimming: 4 bases; junction bases outside the gene matches: 5. Germline loops: CDR1 MDHEN, CDR2 SYDVKM. The CDR3 consists of 13 residues. The CDR3 region is CASRLYRGYGYTF. CDR3 coding DNA: TGTGCCAGCAGACTTTACAGGGGCTATGGCTACACCTTC.

V is TRBV19 and J is TRBJ2-2, with 7 bases identical to TRBD2. J gave up 2 bases and V 7 bases, and 10 bases lay outside the gene matches. The germline V gene encodes CDR1 LNHDA and CDR2 SQIVND (reference sequence). The CDR3 is 16 amino acids. CDR3 nucleotides: TGTGCCAGTAAACCCTCCGGGACTACCAACACCGGGGAGCTGTTTTTT. It is translated as CASKPSGTTNTGELFF.

The V gene is TRBV14, the J gene TRBJ1-4, with 12 nucleotides matching TRBD1. J gave up 7 bases and V 2 bases, and 5 bases lay outside the gene matches. CDR3 length: 16 residues. Per the germline V gene, CDR1 is SGHDN and CDR2 is FVKESK. CDR3 protein: CASSQMGQGAGEKLFF. The CDR3, as DNA: TGTGCCAGCAGCCAAATGGGACAGGGGGCTGGTGAAAAACTGTTTTTT. Based on the CDR3 plus reference TRBV14 and TRBJ1-4, the full variable domain is EAGVTQFPSHSVIEKGQTVTLRCDPISGHDNLYWYRRVMGKEIKFLLHFVKESKQDESGMPNNRFLAERTGGTYSTLKVQPAELEDSGVYFCASSQMGQGAGEKLFFGSGTQLSVL.

The gene calls are TRBV7-8 and TRBJ2-3; 8 nucleotides agree with TRBD1. The CDR3 extends over 17 amino acids. CDR1 is SGHVS and CDR2 is FQNEAQ in the germline V gene. J gave up 4 bases and V 4 bases, and 13 bases lay outside the gene matches. The CDR3 DNA is TGTGCCAGCAGCTCCCCCCTCGGACAGGGTGTGCCAGATACGCAGTATTTT. This codes for CASSSPLGQGVPDTQYF.

The chain recombines TRBV6-5 with TRBJ1-6; maybe TRBD1 (6 bases). Germline V CDR1 and CDR2: MNHEY, SVGAGI. Trimming shortened V by 4 bases and J by 7 bases, and 11 bases separated the two germline ends. This CDR3 has 14 residues. CDR3 region: CASSSQGWNSPLHF. The DNA of the CDR3 is TGTGCCAGCAGTTCGCAGGGGTGGAATTCACCCCTCCACTTT.

This chain uses TRBV30 with TRBJ1-1; the D gene is possibly TRBD1 (5 bases). The CDR3 is 13 amino acids. Germline CDR1 GTSNPN, CDR2 SVGIG (reference sequence). V gave up 0 bases and J gave up 3 bases, with 8 bases separating them. DNA of the CDR3: TGTGCCTGGAGTGTCTTCAGGGACACTGAAGCTTTCTTT. Encoded protein: CAWSVFRDTEAFF.